This T cell receptor (beta chain) was obtained from a study of blood T cells in healthy people across ages. Overall study findings and caveats: Investigators treated diversity estimates from one million T cells as underestimates. Greater diversity and more naive CD4+ cells were seen in long-lived donors than in aged donors.

The CDR3 consists of 15 residues. Germline V gene lookup returns CDR1 SGHTA and CDR2 FQGNSA. Losses at the gene ends were 6 bases for V and 6 bases for J; bases not matched to a gene: 10. As for this clonotype: What it binds is not known.

The authors ran a second PCR of 7 to 11 cycles using a sample-barcoded 5' primer and a J-beta primer mix. MiXCR, applied by TCRdb to the 5' RACE reads, yields one record per CDR3 protein. Of some 800,000 distinct CDR3 sequences listed, roughly 25% are singletons. These data were also filed under a second study, of T cells of mothers and their children. That work contributes: An overlap that was slightly higher, though non-significant, was seen in related mother-child pairs versus unrelated pairs.

V usage is TRBV7-2 and J usage is TRBJ2-3; TRBD1 matches 9 bases. Sequencing input: blood. This clonotype was obtained from a boy younger than 18 in good health. The chain's CDR3 is CASRPTGGIVDTQYF. Here the CDR3 DNA reads TGTGCCAGCAGACCGACAGGGGGTATCGTGGATACGCAGTATTTT.